The 21 T cell receptor beta chains below all came from one sample that was sequenced in a study of cytomegalovirus exposure and HLA in healthy donors. Primers included in the PCR were 60 Vbeta and 13 Jbeta primers. Method: immunoSEQ multiplex PCR; TCRdb's copy keeps in-frame clones and lacks some. Found here are tens of thousands of clones, about two thirds of them singletons; the top ten hold about 12%. The sequenced sample consisted of PBMCs. The receptors stem from a woman in her 40s in good health and CMV-seropositive.

V and J are TRBV9 and TRBJ2-5; the match to TRBD2 covers 7 bases. The CDR3 totals 18 residues. Germline loops: CDR1 SGDLS, CDR2 YYNGEE. The trim removed 3 bases at V and 1 base at J, leaving 15 bases unmatched. The CDR3 protein is CASSAGTTWPSLQETQYF. CDR3 coding DNA: TGTGCCAGCAGCGCCGGGACTACTTGGCCCTCGCTCCAAGAGACCCAGTACTTC. The entire variable domain, with the rest obtained from reference TRBV9 and TRBJ2-5, is as follows: DSGVTQTPKHLITATGQRVTLRCSPRSGDLSVYWYQQSLDQGLQFLIQYYNGEERAKGNILERFSAQQFPDLHSELNLSSLELGDSALYFCASSAGTTWPSLQETQYFGPGTRLLVL.

The chain couples TRBV7-8 to TRBJ1-1, with 9 nucleotides matching TRBD1. This CDR3 has 16 residues. V was pared by 7 bases and J by 0 bases, with 9 bases of the junction left unmatched. Germline-derived CDR1 and CDR2 are SGHVS and FQNEAQ. The CDR3, as DNA: TGTGCCAGCAACCCTACAGGGGGCGGTGTGAACACTGAAGCTTTCTTT. Its translation: CASNPTGGGVNTEAFF.

V is TRBV7-8 and J is TRBJ1-3, with D perhaps TRBD1 (5 bases). The germline V and J ends were trimmed by 5 bases and 2 bases, with 13 bases remaining between them. Germline V CDR1 and CDR2: SGHVS, FQNEAQ. This CDR3 is built from 15 residues. The CDR3 DNA follows: TGTGCCAGCAGCGGTCGACAGTATGCTGGAAACACCATATATTTT. Encoded protein: CASSGRQYAGNTIYF.

This clone was seen a handful of times. This chain links TRBV7-3 with TRBJ2-2, with D tentatively TRBD1 (6 bases). Germline CDR1 and CDR2: SGHTA and FQGTGA. V gave up 5 bases and J gave up 7 bases, with 14 bases separating them. CDR3 length equals 14 residues. As DNA, the CDR3 is TGTGCCAGCAGCGCGCCAGGGGCGGGCGGGGAGCTGTTTTTT. It yields the protein CASSAPGAGGELFF. The whole variable domain, filled in from reference TRBV7-3 and TRBJ2-2, reads GAGVSQTPSNKVTEKGKYVELRCDPISGHTALYWYRQSLGQGPEFLIYFQGTGAADDSGLPNDRFFAVRPEGSVSTLKIQRTERGDSAVYLCASSAPGAGGELFFGEGSRLTVL.

This chain connects TRBV19 to TRBJ2-6; TRBD1 might be the D (6 bases). The CDR3 consists of 17 residues. Between the trimmed V and J ends, which lost 6 bases and 0 bases, there was a span of 15 bases. Germline loops: CDR1 LNHDA, CDR2 SQIVND (reference sequence). In nucleotides, the CDR3 is TGTGCCAGTAGGGGGAACAGGGATTACTCTGGGGCCAACGTCCTGACTTTC. It codes for CASRGNRDYSGANVLTF.

This rearrangement joins TRBV5-1 to TRBJ2-4, with TRBD1 matching over 10 bases. Germline V CDR1 and CDR2: SGHRS, YFSETQ. V lost 4 bases, J lost 8 bases, and 12 bases stayed unmatched. The CDR3 contains 16 residues. The CDR3 DNA is TGCGCCAGCAGCGCAGGACAGGGGGGAGGGATGGACATTCAGTACTTC. Residues: CASSAGQGGGMDIQYF.

The chain carries TRBV10-3 and TRBJ1-1; a weak D match, TRBD1 (5 bases). V gave up 6 bases and J gave up 3 bases, with 8 bases separating them. Germline CDR1 is ENHRY and CDR2 is SYGVKD. This CDR3 is 12 amino acids long. CDR3 DNA: TGTGCCATCAGGGGGCGCGACACTGAAGCTTTCTTT. This translates into CAIRGRDTEAFF.

The chain carries TRBV19 and TRBJ2-1; D is unclear. The germline gives CDR1 LNHDA, CDR2 SQIVND (reference sequence). The CDR3 contains 12 residues. The germline V and J ends were trimmed by 1 base and 9 bases, with 7 bases remaining between them. DNA for the CDR3: TGTGCCAGTAGTATAGTTTCCGGTGAGCAGTTCTTC. The encoded protein is CASSIVSGEQFF.

The chain joins TRBV5-1 to TRBJ2-3; D unclear. The V end lost 0 bases, the J end lost 3 bases, and 8 bases lay between the germline ends. Germline loops: CDR1 SGHRS, CDR2 YFSETQ. The CDR3 has 14 residues. The CDR3 DNA sequence: TGCGCCAGCAGCTTGGCCGAGCCTACAGATACGCAGTATTTT. It codes for CASSLAEPTDTQYF. Full variable domain (outside the CDR3, taken from reference TRBV5-1 and TRBJ2-3): KAGVTQTPRYLIKTRGQQVTLSCSPISGHRSVSWYQQTPGQGLQFLFEYFSETQRNKGNFPGRFSGRQFSNSRSEMNVSTLELGDSALYLCASSLAEPTDTQYFGPGTRLTVL.

This clone was observed a handful of times. V usage is TRBV10-3 and J usage is TRBJ1-1; 8 bases agree with TRBD1. Germline assignment: CDR1 ENHRY and CDR2 SYGVKD. J gave up 3 bases and V 6 bases, and 9 bases lay outside the gene matches. CDR3 size: 15 residues. CDR3 sequence reads: CAIRLQGAQDTEAFF. The CDR3 DNA sequence: TGTGCCATCAGGCTTCAGGGGGCGCAGGACACTGAAGCTTTCTTT.

This clone was seen a few times. The chain uses TRBV6-5 and TRBJ2-2; tentatively, D is TRBD1 (7 bases). Trimming left V 0 bases short and J 4 bases short, with 12 bases between. CDR3 length: 16 amino acids. Germline CDR1 reads MNHEY; CDR2 reads SVGAGI. CDR3 sequence (DNA): TGTGCCAGCAGTTACTCGACAGGGAGGCCCACCGGGGAGCTGTTTTTT. Protein sequence: CASSYSTGRPTGELFF.

V gene TRBV6-1 combines with J gene TRBJ2-3; 9 bases are shared with TRBD2. Germline CDR1 is MNHNS and CDR2 is SASEGT. This CDR3 is 14 amino acids long. The V gene end was trimmed by 4 bases and the J gene end by 3 bases; junction bases not matched to a gene: 2. This chain's CDR3 is CASSGGGATDTQYF. The CDR3 nucleotides are TGTGCCAGCAGTGGCGGGGGGGCTACAGATACGCAGTATTTT.

The chain carries TRBV6-6 and TRBJ2-5, with D possibly being TRBD2 (5 bases). The germline V and J ends were trimmed by 7 bases and 5 bases, with 11 bases remaining between them. The CDR3 contains 12 residues. Germline values: CDR1 MNHNY, CDR2 SVGAGI (reference sequence). This chain's CDR3 is CASTGKRETQYF. CDR3 sequence (DNA): TGTGCCAGCACCGGGAAGCGGGAGACCCAGTACTTC.

On this clone itself: No DNA is shown, since the ends of the CDR3 on it are uncertain; the CDR3 is the one TCRdb lists. V is TRBV9 and J is TRBJ2-1; the D call of TRBD2 is as the table states it, not checked on the DNA. CDR1 and CDR2 from the germline V gene are SGDLS and YYNGEE. Including both end residues, the CDR3 is 18 amino acids long. The CDR3 reads CASSSSPGGDWGNNEQFF.

V usage is TRBV19 and J usage is TRBJ2-1, with D maybe TRBD2 (6 bases). The CDR3 sequence is 13 residues long. The V and J ends lost 1 base and 5 bases respectively, with 6 bases between them. From germline, CDR1 is LNHDA and CDR2 SQIVND (reference sequence). CDR3 sequence (DNA): TGTGCCAGTAGTATAGGGACTAACAATGAGCAGTTCTTC. Translation: CASSIGTNNEQFF.

The rearrangement joins TRBV2 to TRBJ1-1, with no clear D. Germline CDR1 SNHLY, CDR2 FYNNEI. Trimming left V 4 bases short and J 3 bases short, with 15 bases between. The CDR3 runs 15 residues. The CDR3 bases are TGTGCCAGCAGTGTTCAGTTGGCAGGTTACACTGAAGCTTTCTTT. Amino acid sequence: CASSVQLAGYTEAFF.

This clone has at least ten counts. V is TRBV5-5 and J is TRBJ2-1; 7 bases line up with TRBD1. V shed 5 bases and J 2 bases; nucleotides not matched to a gene: 7. The CDR3 extends over 15 amino acids. In germline, CDR1 is SGHKS, CDR2 YYEKEE (reference sequence). The CDR3 DNA reads TGTGCCAGCAGTAACCCCGGGACAGCCTACAATGAGCAGTTCTTC. As protein: CASSNPGTAYNEQFF.

The rearrangement links TRBV4-1 to TRBJ2-7; a possible D gene is TRBD2 (5 bases). Germline V lookup: CDR1 MGHRA, CDR2 YSYEKL. This CDR3 has 14 amino acids. Trimming pared 0 bases from V and 6 bases from J, leaving 12 bases between. The CDR3 DNA reads TGCGCCAGCAGCCAAGATCAACGGGATTCCGAGCAGTACTTC. Protein product: CASSQDQRDSEQYF.

The gene calls are TRBV9 and TRBJ2-3; TRBD1 aligns across 10 bases. Per germline, CDR1 SGDLS and CDR2 YYNGEE. V shed 3 bases and J 7 bases; nucleotides not matched to a gene: 5. The CDR3 has 14 residues. CDR3 coding DNA: TGTGCCAGCAGCGGGACAGGGGGAAAGAATACGCAGTATTTT. This translates into CASSGTGGKNTQYF.

The table lists this clone with a few counts. The genes are TRBV19 and TRBJ2-6; D is perhaps TRBD2 (5 bases). The germline gives CDR1 LNHDA, CDR2 SQIVND (reference sequence). The CDR3 sequence is 16 residues long. V lost 5 bases to trimming and J lost 0 bases, with 11 bases between them. The CDR3 region has the DNA TGTGCCAGTAGTTACAGCGGAACCTCTGGGGCCAACGTCCTGACTTTC. It codes for CASSYSGTSGANVLTF.

The chain recombines TRBV29-1 with TRBJ2-1, with D possibly being TRBD1 (5 bases). The germline CDR1 and CDR2 sequences are SQVTM and ANQGSEA. The V gene lost 3 bases and the J gene lost 1 base, with 7 bases spanning the gap. The CDR3 is made up of 13 amino acids. The CDR3 here is CSVDRVSYNEQFF. DNA for the CDR3: TGCAGCGTTGACAGGGTTTCCTACAATGAGCAGTTCTTC.